Following are 13 T cell receptor beta chains from one sample sequenced in a study of T cell responses to AZD1222 COVID-19 vaccine. Profiling relied on immunoSEQ multiplex PCR, and the TCRdb table lists in-frame clones only, not all of them. The sample lists roughly 130,000 clones; over 75% were seen once. The sample consisted of peripheral blood, taken on day 0 of AZD1222 vaccination. These receptors were collected from an adult in good health.

The chain has TRBV29-1 and TRBJ2-1, with D possibly matching TRBD1 (5 bases). V lost 6 bases, J lost 1 base, and 13 bases lay in between. The CDR3 consists of 14 residues. Per germline, CDR1 SQVTM and CDR2 ANQGSEA. The CDR3 is CSVAGPGSYNEQFF. The CDR3 DNA is TGCAGCGTGGCAGGGCCAGGGTCCTACAATGAGCAGTTCTTC.

The genes are TRBV5-1 and TRBJ2-1, with 7 bases fitting TRBD2. The J segment lost 7 bases and the V segment lost 3 bases, leaving 25 bases of the junction unmatched. The length of the CDR3 is 20 residues. CDR1 SGHRS and CDR2 YFSETQ come from the germline V gene. CDR3 nucleotide sequence: TGCGCCAGCAGCTCTCCACCCCTCGCAGCGGGAATTGTGATTAGGAATGAGCAGTTCTTC. Translating it yields CASSSPPLAAGIVIRNEQFF. The complete variable domain, with remaining parts taken from reference TRBV5-1 and TRBJ2-1, reads KAGVTQTPRYLIKTRGQQVTLSCSPISGHRSVSWYQQTPGQGLQFLFEYFSETQRNKGNFPGRFSGRQFSNSRSEMNVSTLELGDSALYLCASSSPPLAAGIVIRNEQFFGPGTRLTVL.

The chain employs TRBV29-1 and TRBJ2-2; D might be TRBD1 (5 bases). Per germline, CDR1 SQVTM and CDR2 ANQGSEA. This CDR3 region has 13 residues. V lost 7 bases, J lost 3 bases, and 12 bases lay in between. CDR3 sequence: CSAPGRDTGELFF. CDR3 coding DNA: TGCAGCGCCCCTGGCAGGGACACCGGGGAGCTGTTTTTT.

The gene calls are TRBV5-4 and TRBJ2-1; D unresolved. V was shortened by 0 bases and J by 4 bases, with 8 bases between the two germline ends. CDR1 and CDR2 (germline): SGHNT, YYREEE (reference sequence). The CDR3 is made up of 14 amino acids. The CDR3 here is CASSLVEIYNEQFF. The CDR3 DNA follows: TGTGCCAGCAGCTTGGTCGAGATTTACAATGAGCAGTTCTTC. The whole variable domain, filled in from reference TRBV5-4 and TRBJ2-1, reads ETGVTQSPTHLIKTRGQQVTLRCSSQSGHNTVSWYQQALGQGPQFIFQYYREEENGRGNFPPRFSGLQFPNYSSELNVNALELDDSALYLCASSLVEIYNEQFFGPGTRLTVL.

This clone was counted between two and nine times. The rearrangement uses TRBV29-1 and TRBJ2-7; TRBD2 matches 11 bases. With V trimmed by 7 bases and J by 5 bases, 13 bases remained unmatched. Germline V gene lookup returns CDR1 SQVTM and CDR2 ANQGSEA. CDR3 length: 15 residues. The CDR3 region is CSARAVAGGPHEQYF. The CDR3 bases are TGCAGCGCCCGGGCGGTAGCGGGAGGGCCTCACGAGCAGTACTTC.

This rearrangement joins TRBV5-6 to TRBJ2-2; D call uncertain. V was clipped by 2 bases and J by 1 base, with 6 bases between them. The CDR3 contains 14 residues. Germline values: CDR1 SGHDT, CDR2 YYEEEE. The CDR3 is CASSLELNTGELFF. CDR3 bases: TGTGCCAGCAGCTTAGAACTGAACACCGGGGAGCTGTTTTTT.

The rearrangement uses TRBV9 and TRBJ1-2, with D perhaps TRBD1 (5 bases). The CDR3 is 14 amino acids. Germline V gene lookup returns CDR1 SGDLS and CDR2 YYNGEE. V dropped 3 bases and J dropped 8 bases, with 17 bases sitting between them. CDR3 in amino acids: CASSGWPQGWGYTF. Here the CDR3 DNA reads TGTGCCAGCAGCGGTTGGCCCCAGGGATGGGGCTACACCTTC.

V is TRBV9 and J is TRBJ2-2; 9 bases match TRBD2. Trimming cost V 4 bases and J 0 bases; bases outside gene matches: 7. The CDR3 has 17 amino acids. Germline values: CDR1 SGDLS, CDR2 YYNGEE. The CDR3 reads CASSTGLAVANTGELFF. CDR3 DNA sequence: TGTGCCAGCAGCACGGGACTAGCAGTCGCGAACACCGGGGAGCTGTTTTTT.

V is TRBV6-5 and J is TRBJ1-2, with D unresolved. The germline CDR1 and CDR2 sequences are MNHEY and SVGAGI. This CDR3 is built from 11 residues. Trimming shortened V by 7 bases and J by 8 bases, and 11 bases separated the two germline ends. The CDR3 nucleotides read TGTGCCAGCATTTCTGGGTTGGGCTACACCTTC. Translation: CASISGLGYTF.

The chain links TRBV6-5 to TRBJ2-5; TRBD2 matches at 12 bases. CDR3 length: 15 amino acids. V trimming: 5 bases; J trimming: 2 bases; junction bases outside the gene matches: 3. In germline, CDR1 is MNHEY, CDR2 SVGAGI. CDR3 in DNA: TGTGCCAGCAGTACGGGGACTAGCGGGCAAGAGACCCAGTACTTC. Its translation: CASSTGTSGQETQYF.

This chain uses TRBV24-1 with TRBJ2-3; perhaps TRBD2 as D (6 bases). This CDR3 is built from 15 residues. CDR1 is KGHDR and CDR2 is SFDVKD in the germline V gene. The V gene lost 2 bases and the J gene lost 4 bases, with 12 bases spanning the gap. This CDR3 reads CATSDSGRGADTQYF. The CDR3 region has the DNA TGTGCCACCAGTGATTCCGGGAGAGGGGCAGATACGCAGTATTTT.

The chain links TRBV3-1 (or the pseudogene TRBV3-2) to TRBJ1-5; TRBD1 is a possible D gene (5 bases). CDR1 LGHDT and CDR2 YNNKEL come from the germline V gene (reference sequence). The CDR3 loop spans 13 amino acids. The ends were cut back, 4 bases at V and 3 bases at J, with 7 bases in the middle. CDR3 nucleotides: TGTGCCAGCAGCCCCAGGGACAATCAGCCCCAGCATTTT. Amino acid sequence: CASSPRDNQPQHF.

This rearrangement joins TRBV19 to TRBJ1-5; 10 bases are a match to TRBD1. Unmatched junction bases numbered 2, after V lost 1 base and J lost 5 bases. Per germline, CDR1 LNHDA and CDR2 SQIVND (reference sequence). This CDR3 contains 15 residues. In DNA form, the CDR3 reads TGTGCCAGTAGTATAGGACAGGGGGCCGATCAGCCCCAGCATTTT. This sequence encodes CASSIGQGADQPQHF.